The next 25 T cell receptor beta chains were all read from a single sample in a study of blood T cell repertoires in COVID-19. Produced via immunoSEQ multiplex PCR; TCRdb's table is partial and in-frame only. The sample lists over 90,000 clones, 70% to 90% occurring once. Sequencing was done on a sample of peripheral blood. The receptor source for this set is a woman in her sixties with acute or convalescent COVID-19.

The J gene is TRBJ2-1, the V gene TRBV2; TRBD2 agrees at 8 bases. With V trimmed by 10 bases and J by 4 bases, 3 bases remained unmatched. The CDR3 length is 12 residues. Germline loops: CDR1 SNHLY, CDR2 FYNNEI. The CDR3 bases are TGTGCCACGGGACTAGAGTACAATGAGCAGTTCTTC. It yields the protein CATGLEYNEQFF.

The sample holds one count of this clone. The chain carries TRBV5-1 and TRBJ2-7; 11 bases are shared with TRBD2. Germline-derived CDR1 and CDR2 are SGHRS and YFSETQ. After removal of 4 bases from V and 2 bases from J, the junction contained 5 bases not matched to a gene. CDR3 length: 15 amino acids. The CDR3 loop is CASSATSGTTYEQYF. The CDR3 region has the DNA TGCGCCAGCAGCGCGACTAGCGGGACTACCTACGAGCAGTACTTC.

The chain links TRBV27 to TRBJ2-1, with D perhaps TRBD2 (5 bases). V shed 5 bases and J shed 1 base, with 18 bases lying between them. Germline-derived CDR1 and CDR2 are MNHEY and SMNVEV (reference sequence). This CDR3 spans 17 amino acids. CDR3 protein: CASSTVPRLASYNEQFF. In nucleotides, the CDR3 is TGTGCCAGCAGTACAGTCCCCCGGCTAGCTTCCTACAATGAGCAGTTCTTC.

DNA of the CDR3: TGTGCCAGCAGTGACCGGGGGTTCTATGGCTACACCTTC. Protein sequence: CASSDRGFYGYTF. The J gene is TRBJ1-2, the V gene TRBV6-1, with D possibly TRBD1 on 5 matching bases. The CDR3 covers 13 residues. Germline CDR1 MNHNS, CDR2 SASEGT. Trimming shortened V by 3 bases and J by 4 bases, and 9 bases separated the two germline ends.

This clone has more than one count but fewer than ten. Different DNA sequences within this sample yield the same CDR3. The chain recombines TRBV10-3 with TRBJ1-5, with 9 nucleotides matching TRBD1. The CDR3 runs 15 residues. Germline V gives CDR1 ENHRY, CDR2 SYGVKD. Trimming at V came to 2 bases and at J to 2 bases, leaving 1 base not matched to a gene. In DNA, the CDR3 is TGTGCCATCAGTGAGGGGGACAGGGGCAATCAGCCCCAGCATTTT. Its protein is CAISEGDRGNQPQHF.

This clone has just one count. This rearrangement joins TRBV12-5 to TRBJ1-6; D unresolved. Trimming left V 6 bases short and J 10 bases short, with 7 bases between. The germline gives CDR1 LGHNT, CDR2 FRNRAP. This CDR3 has 11 residues. Here the CDR3 reads CASGYHSPLHF. CDR3 bases: TGTGCTAGTGGCTACCACTCACCCCTCCACTTT.

The V gene is TRBV7-3, the J gene TRBJ2-1; D gene uncertain. The CDR3 covers 15 residues. In germline, CDR1 is SGHTA, CDR2 FQGTGA. With 5 bases removed from V and 0 bases from J, the gap between germline ends came to 11 bases. The CDR3 sequence: CASSPTISSYNEQFF. The CDR3 region has the DNA TGTGCCAGCAGCCCCACTATTAGCTCCTACAATGAGCAGTTCTTC.

V usage is TRBV18 and J usage is TRBJ1-2; 7 bases line up with TRBD1. The CDR3 has 16 residues. V dropped 3 bases and J dropped 1; count of bases not matched to a gene: 8. Germline loops: CDR1 KGHSH, CDR2 LQKENI. For the CDR3, the DNA is TGTGCCAGCTCACCCAGATCGGGACAGATTAACTATGGCTACACCTTC. This encodes CASSPRSGQINYGYTF.

This clone showed up just once. The gene calls are TRBV29-1 and TRBJ1-1; weak D call: TRBD1 (5 bases). Germline V gene sequence: CDR1 SQVTM, CDR2 ANQGSEA. Trimming left V 2 bases short and J 2 bases short, with 9 bases between. This CDR3 spans 13 amino acids. As DNA, the CDR3 is TGCAGCGTTGAAAGAGGGACTAACACTGAAGCTTTCTTT. It encodes CSVERGTNTEAFF.

This chain uses TRBV5-4 with TRBJ2-5; 9 bases align to TRBD2. This CDR3 comprises 13 residues. J gave up 1 base and V 9 bases, and 4 bases lay outside the gene matches. CDR1 and CDR2 from the germline V gene are SGHNT and YYREEE (reference sequence). The CDR3 reads CAITSGLQETQYF. CDR3 nucleotide sequence: TGTGCCATTACTAGCGGGCTCCAAGAGACCCAGTACTTC.

The V call is TRBV6-2 or TRBV6-3, the J call TRBJ1-1; D perhaps matches TRBD1 (5 bases). V lost 1 base and J lost 7, with 10 bases in between. In germline, CDR1 is MNHEY, CDR2 SVGEGT. There are 13 residues in the CDR3. This CDR3 is CASSYFQGGEAFF. The CDR3 DNA reads TGTGCCAGCAGTTACTTCCAGGGTGGTGAAGCTTTCTTT.

Only one count was recorded for this clone. The V and J genes are TRBV13 and TRBJ2-1, with TRBD2 identical over 11 bases. After removal of 5 bases from V and 6 bases from J, the junction contained 9 bases not matched to a gene. CDR3 length: 16 amino acids. Germline loops: CDR1 PRHDT, CDR2 FYEKMQ (reference sequence). CDR3 amino acids: CASSPLAGVLTNEQFF. The CDR3 DNA sequence: TGTGCCAGCAGCCCACTAGCGGGAGTTCTTACCAATGAGCAGTTCTTC. The variable domain in full, with the rest retrieved from reference TRBV13 and TRBJ2-1, is AAGVIQSPRHLIKEKRETATLKCYPIPRHDTVYWYQQGPGQDPQFLISFYEKMQSDKGSIPDRFSAQQFSDYHSELNMSSLELGDSALYFCASSPLAGVLTNEQFFGPGTRLTVL.

The chain combines TRBV5-6 with TRBJ2-7, with 9 bases matching TRBD1. Unmatched junction bases numbered 6, after V lost 6 bases and J lost 2 bases. The CDR3 has 14 residues. CDR1 and CDR2 from the germline V gene are SGHDT and YYEEEE. CDR3 nucleotide sequence: TGTGCCAGCACCCTCGGACAGGGGCCCTACGAGCAGTACGTC. The encoded protein is CASTLGQGPYEQYV.

The CDR3 reads CASSQVRGTRSYNEQFF. The DNA of the CDR3 is TGTGCCAGCAGCCAAGTTCGAGGGACACGCTCCTACAATGAGCAGTTCTTC. V is TRBV3-1 (or the pseudogene TRBV3-2) and J is TRBJ2-1, with D possibly matching TRBD1 (6 bases). Trimming took off 1 base at V and 0 bases at J, with 13 bases between the two ends. Germline CDR1 and CDR2: LGHDT and YNNKEL (reference sequence). The CDR3 runs to 17 residues.

The chain recombines TRBV6-5 with TRBJ1-1; 7 nucleotides match TRBD1. Germline lookup yields CDR1 MNHEY and CDR2 SVGAGI. V dropped 2 bases and J dropped 5; count of bases not matched to a gene: 8. This CDR3 is 15 amino acids long. CDR3 DNA sequence: TGTGCCAGCAGTTACCTTCAGGGGGTCCGTACTGAAGCTTTCTTT. Its protein is CASSYLQGVRTEAFF.

Only a few counts were recorded for this clone. The chain has TRBV6-6 and TRBJ2-2; TRBD2 agrees at 14 bases. The V segment lost 6 bases and the J segment 7 bases; nucleotides outside the gene matches: 4. Germline CDR1 is MNHNY and CDR2 is SVGAGI (reference sequence). The CDR3 totals 15 residues. DNA of the CDR3: TGTGCCAGCAGGGGGACTAGCGGGAGAATCGGGGAGCTGTTTTTT. Translated: CASRGTSGRIGELFF.

This clone has only a few counts. The genes are TRBV7-8 and TRBJ2-5; TRBD1 might be the D (6 bases). Looked up from germline, CDR1 is SGHVS and CDR2 is FQNEAQ. V shed 1 base and J shed 5 bases, with 14 bases lying between them. The CDR3 contains 15 residues. For the CDR3, the DNA is TGTGCCAGCAGCTTAGACCAGGGGTATATGGAGACCCAGTACTTC. Translation gives CASSLDQGYMETQYF.

This chain joins TRBV2 and TRBJ1-5; a possible D gene is TRBD1 (5 bases). V was shortened by 6 bases and J by 0 bases, with 12 bases between the two germline ends. The germline CDR1 and CDR2 sequences are SNHLY and FYNNEI. The CDR3 is made up of 15 amino acids. CDR3 region: CASRSTVNSNQPQHF. The CDR3 DNA reads TGTGCCAGCAGGTCGACAGTCAATAGCAATCAGCCCCAGCATTTT.

V gene TRBV7-9 combines with J gene TRBJ1-5, with D possibly TRBD1 on 5 matching bases. V lost 4 bases and J 5 bases, leaving 6 bases between the germline ends. This CDR3 comprises 12 residues. Germline CDR1 reads SEHNR; CDR2 reads FQNEAQ (reference sequence). The CDR3 nucleotides read TGTGCCAGCAGCTGGGGGGATCAGCCCCAGCATTTT. Its translation is CASSWGDQPQHF.

The J gene is TRBJ2-1, the V gene TRBV6-1, with 11 bases fitting TRBD1. Germline-derived CDR1 and CDR2 are MNHNS and SASEGT. J lost 6 bases, V lost 4 bases, and 8 bases had no gene match. The CDR3 covers 16 residues. CDR3 sequence (DNA): TGTGCCAGCAGTGCGGACAGGGGGCCAGGCTTCAATGAGCAGTTCTTC. Translated: CASSADRGPGFNEQFF.

The V gene is TRBV2, the J gene TRBJ2-1; 9 bases map to TRBD2. The V segment lost 2 bases and the J segment 4 bases; nucleotides outside the gene matches: 6. The CDR3 runs 16 residues. The V gene's germline CDR1 is SNHLY and CDR2 FYNNEI. CDR3: CASSELTSGLYNEQFF. Written as DNA, the CDR3 is TGTGCCAGCAGTGAATTGACTAGCGGACTATACAATGAGCAGTTCTTC.

The rearrangement joins TRBV2 to TRBJ1-4; D not resolved. The CDR3 is made up of 16 amino acids. Germline CDR1 is SNHLY and CDR2 is FYNNEI. V was trimmed by 6 bases and J by 5 bases, leaving 19 bases between them. The CDR3 DNA is TGTGCCAGCAGAGAAAACCCCTACGCCTTGAATGAAAAACTGTTTTTT. Translation: CASRENPYALNEKLFF.

This chain uses TRBV19 with TRBJ1-5; D is possibly TRBD1 (6 bases). Trimming pared 7 bases from V and 6 bases from J, leaving 10 bases between. The CDR3 loop spans 12 amino acids. From germline, CDR1 is LNHDA and CDR2 SQIVND (reference sequence). CDR3 region: CASNAQGQPQHF. In DNA form, the CDR3 reads TGTGCCAGTAACGCACAGGGTCAGCCCCAGCATTTT.

The CDR3, as DNA: TGTGCCAGCGGCCCGGGGCGGGACTACTCTGGAAACACCATATATTTT. Its protein product is CASGPGRDYSGNTIYF. The V gene is TRBV2, the J gene TRBJ1-3; D is perhaps TRBD1 (5 bases). Germline CDR1 and CDR2: SNHLY and FYNNEI. V was clipped by 8 bases and J by 0 bases, with 17 bases between them. The CDR3 spans 16 residues.

This chain uses TRBV3-1 (or the pseudogene TRBV3-2) with TRBJ1-4; D ambiguous. Germline V CDR1 and CDR2: LGHDT, YNNKEL (reference sequence). The CDR3 is made up of 15 amino acids. V dropped 5 bases and J dropped 8 bases, with 18 bases sitting between them. DNA for the CDR3: TGTGCCAGCAGCGAACGGGGAGGTAAAGAGGAAAAACTGTTTTTT. It translates to CASSERGGKEEKLFF.